The sequence of this T cell receptor (beta chain) was determined in a study of graft-versus-host responses after intestinal transplantation. Notes on the study in general: Marrow from the recipient contained GvH clones, some of which had appeared first in ileum or blood. Peak levels of circulating GvH clones tracked with early post-transplant HvG declines.

Concerning this clone: Its antigen is still unknown.

TCRdb keeps only in-frame clones here, not all; method: immunoSEQ multiplex PCR. The profile shows 95,000 to 110,000 clones, approximately 88% of them singletons. Trimming took off 5 bases at V and 2 bases at J, with 16 bases between the two ends. The CDR3 length is 16 residues. Looked up from germline, CDR1 is SGHRS and CDR2 is YFSETQ. Specimen: unstimulated CD4+ T cells sorted from spleen or lymph node cells, collected before transplant. The J gene is TRBJ1-4, the V gene TRBV5-1; D possibly corresponds to TRBD1 (5 bases). The sequence was obtained from a human donor who was the organ donor for an intestinal transplant. Here the CDR3 DNA reads TGCGCCAGCAGGGAGGGGCCCGGGCATACTAATGAAAAACTGTTTTTT. As protein: CASREGPGHTNEKLFF.